Listed below are T cell receptor beta chains from one sample, sequenced in a study of CD8 T cells in ankylosing spondylitis. TCRdb reanalysed the 5' RACE reads using MiXCR and keeps one entry per CDR3 protein. This table has about 110,000 distinct CDR3 sequences, about 24% appearing once. The sequencing input was synovial fluid, either unsorted or a sorted T cell fraction (not recorded which). Source of these receptors: a male donor with ankylosing spondylitis. Both conserved end residues are part of each CDR3. D genes are given only for firm matches. For some rows the clone size is stated as once, few or many, or as a class when expanded; others skip it.

. . TRBJ2-1 TRBV20-1 TGCAGTGCTAAAATTGGACAGCAGGGAGGGGCCGATGAGCAGTTCTTC CSAKIGQQGGADEQFF
. . TRBJ1-2 TRBV4-2 TGTGCCAGCAGCCAACCTTCACGAGTGGACTATGGCTACACCTTC CASSQPSRVDYGYTF
TRBD2 . TRBJ2-1 TRBV6-1 TGTGCCAGCAGAGCACTAGCGGGAATGTACAATGAGCAGTTCTTC CASRALAGMYNEQFF
. . TRBJ2-2 TRBV9 TGTGCCAGCAGCCGCACCCTTGGTGGGGAGCTGTTTTTT CASSRTLGGELFF
TRBD2 . TRBJ2-2 TRBV5-1 TGCGCCAGCAGTCCTACTAGCGGAGAGAGAACCGGGGAGCTGTTTTTT CASSPTSGERTGELFF
. many TRBJ1-3 TRBV12-3/TRBV12-4 TGTGCCAGCAGCGAGTCCTCTGGAAACACCATATATTTT CASSESSGNTIYF
TRBD1 . TRBJ1-2 TRBV5-1 TGCGCCAGCAGCTCCCCCCTACAGGGGGACTATGGCTACACCTTC CASSSPLQGDYGYTF
. few TRBJ1-2 TRBV6-2/TRBV6-3 TGTGCCAGCAGTTACTCAGGAGCTGGCTACACCTTC CASSYSGAGYTF
. few TRBJ1-5 TRBV7-8 TGTGCCAGCAGCTTAGTCTCGGCGAGCAATCAGCCCCAGCATTTT CASSLVSASNQPQHF
TRBD2 few TRBJ2-1 TRBV5-1 TGCGCCAGCAGCTTGCGCGGGGGTGATGAGCAGTTCTTC CASSLRGGDEQFF
TRBD2 many TRBJ2-2 TRBV12-3/TRBV12-4 TGTGCCAGCAGCCCTATAGCGGGAGTGGTCACCGGGGAGCTGTTTTTT CASSPIAGVVTGELFF
. . TRBJ1-6 TRBV3-1 TGTGCCAGCAGCCAAGCAGGACAGAATTATAATTCACCCCTCCACTTT CASSQAGQNYNSPLHF
. few TRBJ2-1 TRBV24-1 TGTGCCACCAGTGACCTGAGCAATGAGCAGTTCTTC CATSDLSNEQFF
. . TRBJ2-7 TRBV12-3/TRBV12-4 TGTGCCAGCAGTTCCGGATTACGATTCGAGGAGCAGTACTTC CASSSGLRFEEQYF
. many TRBJ1-1 TRBV19 TGTGCCACTTGGGGAGATATGAACACTGAAGCTTTCTTT CATWGDMNTEAFF
TRBD1 few TRBJ1-1 TRBV20-1 TGCAGTGCTAGAGATTCAGGCAGGGGGAACATGAACACTGAAGCTTTCTTT CSARDSGRGNMNTEAFF
. many TRBJ1-1 TRBV6-1 TGTGCCAGCAGTGAAAGGACAGCCGAAACTGAAGCTTTCTTT CASSERTAETEAFF
. . TRBJ1-2 TRBV7-9 TGTGCCAGCAGCTTAGAGGGTTACTATGGCTACACCTTC CASSLEGYYGYTF
. . TRBJ2-1 TRBV20-1 TGCAGTGCTAGTATGGGTTCCTACGACAATGAGCAGTTCTTC CSASMGSYDNEQFF
. . TRBJ1-5 TRBV7-2 TGTGCCAGCAGCTTTCAGGTAGATAGCAATCAGCCCCAGCATTTT CASSFQVDSNQPQHF
TRBD1 . TRBJ1-2 TRBV2 TGTGCCAGCAGCCTTGGACAGGCTAACTATGGCTACACCTTC CASSLGQANYGYTF
. few TRBJ2-3 TRBV24-1 TGTGCCACCAGCCAACGAACCCTAGGCCGGGCCCCAGATACGCAGTATTTT CATSQRTLGRAPDTQYF
TRBD2 . TRBJ2-7 TRBV20-1 TGCAGTGCGGGGGAGGGCCTCGACGAGCAGTACTTC CSAGEGLDEQYF
. . TRBJ1-2 TRBV3-1 TGTGCCAGCAGCCAATACCAGGGATCCCGTAACTATGGCTACACCTTC CASSQYQGSRNYGYTF
TRBD1 many TRBJ2-3 TRBV19 TGTGCCAGTAGTCCGACAGGGGGCCGAGATACGCAGTATTTT CASSPTGGRDTQYF
TRBD2 . TRBJ2-7 TRBV10-2 TGCGCCAGCAGTGTTAGCGGGACCCTTCACTACGAGCAGTACTTC CASSVSGTLHYEQYF
TRBD2 . TRBJ2-1 TRBV7-9 TGTGCCAGCAGCGAGTGGGCTAGCGGGGGTTACAATGAGCAGTTCTTC CASSEWASGGYNEQFF
. . TRBJ1-3 TRBV2 TGTGCCACGAGGGAAGGGACTGGAAACACCATATATTTT CATREGTGNTIYF
. . TRBJ2-7 TRBV5-1 TGCGCCAGCAGTATTCAGGGGACCTACGAGCAGTACTTC CASSIQGTYEQYF
. many TRBJ2-3 TRBV2 TGTGCCAGCAGTGATAAGATCGTCCTTACGCAGTATTTT CASSDKIVLTQYF
. . TRBJ1-5 TRBV7-9 TGTGCCAGCAGCTTAGGACCGGGGGCTTCTCAGCCCCAGCATTTT CASSLGPGASQPQHF
TRBD1 . TRBJ2-5 TRBV5-1 TGCGCCAGCAGTCACGACAGGGAAGGGGAGACCCAGTACTTC CASSHDREGETQYF